This TCR beta chain came from a study of blood T cell repertoires in COVID-19. This table comes from immunoSEQ multiplex PCR, and its TCRdb copy is limited to in-frame clones, with some not included. The sample includes around 260,000 clones, over 75% of them seen just once. The V end lost 4 bases, the J end lost 10 bases, and 17 bases lay between the germline ends. CDR1 and CDR2 (germline): SGHRS, YFSETQ. CDR3 length: 13 residues. This clone was found once. The source material was peripheral blood. The TCR comes from a woman aged 45-65 years with acute or convalescent COVID-19. V gene TRBV5-1 combines with J gene TRBJ1-1; the D gene is possibly TRBD1 (5 bases). The CDR3 here is CASSGGIPRRAFF. The CDR3 coding sequence is TGCGCCAGCAGCGGGGGGATACCCAGACGAGCTTTCTTT.